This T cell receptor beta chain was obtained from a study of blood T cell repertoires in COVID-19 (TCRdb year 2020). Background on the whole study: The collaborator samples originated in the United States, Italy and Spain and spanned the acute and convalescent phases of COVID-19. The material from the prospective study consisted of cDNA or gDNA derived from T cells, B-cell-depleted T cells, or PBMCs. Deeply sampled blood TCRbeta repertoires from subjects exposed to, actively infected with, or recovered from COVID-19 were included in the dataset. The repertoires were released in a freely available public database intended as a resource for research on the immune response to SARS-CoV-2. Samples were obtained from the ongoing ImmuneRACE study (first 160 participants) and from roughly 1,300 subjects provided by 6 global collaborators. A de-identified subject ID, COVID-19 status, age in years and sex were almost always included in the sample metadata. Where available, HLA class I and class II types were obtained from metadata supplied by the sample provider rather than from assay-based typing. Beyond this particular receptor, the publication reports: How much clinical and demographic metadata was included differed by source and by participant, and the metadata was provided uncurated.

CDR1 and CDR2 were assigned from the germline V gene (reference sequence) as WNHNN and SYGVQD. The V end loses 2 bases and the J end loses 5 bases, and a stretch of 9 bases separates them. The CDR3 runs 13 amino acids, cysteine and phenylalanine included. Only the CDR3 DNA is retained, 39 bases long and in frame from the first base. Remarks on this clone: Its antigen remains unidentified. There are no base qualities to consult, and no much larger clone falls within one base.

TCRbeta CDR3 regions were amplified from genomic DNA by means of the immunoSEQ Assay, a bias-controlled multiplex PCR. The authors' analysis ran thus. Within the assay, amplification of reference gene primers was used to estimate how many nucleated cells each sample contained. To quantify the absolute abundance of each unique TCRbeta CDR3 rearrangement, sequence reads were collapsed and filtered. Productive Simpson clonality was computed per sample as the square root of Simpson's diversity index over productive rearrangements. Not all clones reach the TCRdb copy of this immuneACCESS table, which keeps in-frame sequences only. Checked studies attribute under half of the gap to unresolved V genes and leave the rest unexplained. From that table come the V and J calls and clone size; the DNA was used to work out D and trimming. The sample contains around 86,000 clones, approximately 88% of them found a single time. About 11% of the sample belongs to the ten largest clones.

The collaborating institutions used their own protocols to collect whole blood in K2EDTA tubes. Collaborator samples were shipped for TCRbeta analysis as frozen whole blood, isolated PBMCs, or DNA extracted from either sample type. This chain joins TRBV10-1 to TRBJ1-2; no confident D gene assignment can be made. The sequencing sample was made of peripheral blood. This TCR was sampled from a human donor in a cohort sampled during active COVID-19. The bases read TGCGCCAGCAGTGAGGGGCAGTCGTATGGCTACACCTTC. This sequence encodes CASSEGQSYGYTF.